This is a list of T cell receptor beta chains from one sample in a study of cytomegalovirus exposure and HLA in healthy donors. Assay: immunoSEQ multiplex PCR; the TCRdb copy retains only in-frame clones and omits some. This sample has more than 100,000 clones, with approximately 66% found just once. Material for sequencing was PBMCs. All receptors derive from a woman aged 50 to 60 in good health and CMV-seronegative. CDR3s include the opening cysteine and the closing phenylalanine or tryptophan. D genes are given only for firm matches. A row's size may be missing; if present it is once, few, many or a size class.

. | TRBJ1-1 | . | TRBV6-1 | TGTGCCAGCAGTGTAGATACAGCGAACACTGAAGCTTTCTTT | CASSVDTANTEAFF
. | TRBJ1-1 | . | TRBV2 | TGTGCCAGAAGACAGGAGAACACTGAAGCTTTCTTT | CARRQENTEAFF
. | TRBJ1-2 | . | TRBV5-1 | TGCGCCAGCGGCTTGGCACAGGGCAACTATGGCTACACCTTC | CASGLAQGNYGYTF
. | TRBJ1-1 | TRBD1 | TRBV9 | TGTGCCAGCAGCCTGACCCAGGACAGGGCTACTGAAGCTTTCTTT | CASSLTQDRATEAFF
. | TRBJ2-7 | . | TRBV5-1 | TGCGCCAGCAGAACCGGGACAACCTCTCGCGAGCAGTACTTC | CASRTGTTSREQYF
. | TRBJ2-5 | . | TRBV6-1 | TGTGCCAGCAGCTCTGAGGCCCAAGAGACCCAGTACTTC | CASSSEAQETQYF
. | TRBJ2-3 | TRBD2 | TRBV6-6 | TGTGCCAGCGGTACTAGCGGGAGGCTTGGAGATACGCAGTATTTT | CASGTSGRLGDTQYF
. | TRBJ2-3 | . | TRBV7-2 | TGTGCCAGCAGCTTAGCCCCCTCCACAGATACGCAGTATTTT | CASSLAPSTDTQYF
few | TRBJ2-2 | TRBD1 | TRBV19 | TGTGCCAGTAAACCCCCGGGACAGTCCTATACCGGGGAGCTGTTTTTT | CASKPPGQSYTGELFF
. | TRBJ1-2 | TRBD1 | TRBV28 | TGTGCCAGCAGTTTAGGACAGGGGGCGGGTGGCTACACCTTC | CASSLGQGAGGYTF
. | TRBJ1-4 | . | TRBV30 | TGTGCCTGGAGTGTACTGCAGGGAGGCGAAAAACTGTTTTTT | CAWSVLQGGEKLFF
. | TRBJ2-5 | . | TRBV11-2 | TGTGCCAGCAGCCTCAGGGTTCCTGGACAGCCCAAAAGGTTGGAGACCCAGTACTTC | CASSLRVPGQPKRLETQYF
. | TRBJ2-5 | TRBD1 | TRBV5-1 | TGCGCCAGCAGCTCCAGGGGGCAGGGGGAGACCCAGTACTTC | CASSSRGQGETQYF
. | TRBJ2-7 | TRBD1 | TRBV7-2 | TGTGCCAGCAGCCGTACAGGGGGCTACATCTACGAGCAGTACTTC | CASSRTGGYIYEQYF
once | TRBJ1-4 | . | TRBV28 | TGTGCCACCACGAGAGCAACTAATGAAAAACTGTTTTTT | CATTRATNEKLFF
. | TRBJ1-5 | . | TRBV5-6 | TGTGCCAGCAGCTTGGGACAACGGCTTAATCAGCCCCAGCATTTT | CASSLGQRLNQPQHF
few | TRBJ2-7 | . | TRBV10-1 | TGCGCCAGCAGGGGTATAGACAGTGGACGCGGCGAGCAGTACTTC | CASRGIDSGRGEQYF
. | TRBJ1-2 | . | TRBV9 | TGTGCCAGCAGCGGGGGGGATGGCTACACCTTC | CASSGGDGYTF
. | TRBJ1-3 | TRBD1 | TRBV10-3 | TGTGCCACAAGCCCCGGACAGGGGAAAGGAAACACCATATATTTT | CATSPGQGKGNTIYF
. | TRBJ1-2 | . | TRBV27 | TGTGCCAGCAGTTTTATCAGGGAAGGTGGCTACACCTTC | CASSFIREGGYTF
once | TRBJ2-7 | TRBD2 | TRBV5-6 | TGTGCCAGCAGCTTGGCGGGAGGGGGCTCCTACGAGCAGTACTTC | CASSLAGGGSYEQYF
. | TRBJ2-3 | TRBD2 | TRBV4-2 | TGTGCCAGCAGCCAATCCCCTCCGAGGGACTACTCCACAGATACGCAGTATTTT | CASSQSPPRDYSTDTQYF
. | TRBJ2-5 | . | TRBV4-1 | TGCGCCAGCAGCCCTATATGGGGGGGCCGAGGGACCCAGTACTTC | CASSPIWGGRGTQYF
. | TRBJ2-7 | . | TRBV11-2 | TGTGCCAGCAGCTTAGAGCAGGGGCCCTACGAGCAGTACTTC | CASSLEQGPYEQYF
. | TRBJ1-5 | TRBD1 | TRBV5-1 | TGCGCCAGCAGCTTGGGGACAGGGGTTGGTCAGCCCCAGCATTTT | CASSLGTGVGQPQHF
. | TRBJ2-1 | TRBD1 | TRBV5-1 | TGCGCCAGCAGCTGGGACAGGGGAGGACATAATGAGCAGTTCTTC | CASSWDRGGHNEQFF
. | TRBJ1-4 | TRBD1 | TRBV6-1 | TGTGCCAGCAAGACAGGGGGCCAGCCCGAAAAACTGTTTTTT | CASKTGGQPEKLFF
. | TRBJ1-6 | . | TRBV7-8 | TGTGCCAGCAGCCCCTCATCAGGGGAATCACCCCTCCACTTT | CASSPSSGESPLHF